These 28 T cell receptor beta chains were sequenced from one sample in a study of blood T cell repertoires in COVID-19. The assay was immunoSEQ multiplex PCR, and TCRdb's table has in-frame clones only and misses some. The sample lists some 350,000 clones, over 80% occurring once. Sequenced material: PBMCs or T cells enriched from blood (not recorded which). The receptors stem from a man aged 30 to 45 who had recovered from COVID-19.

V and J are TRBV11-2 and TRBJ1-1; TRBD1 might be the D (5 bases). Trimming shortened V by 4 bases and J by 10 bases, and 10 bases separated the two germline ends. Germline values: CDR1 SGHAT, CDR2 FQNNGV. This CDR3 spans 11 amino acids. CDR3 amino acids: CASSSGIRAFF. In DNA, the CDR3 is TGTGCCAGCAGCTCAGGGATAAGAGCTTTCTTT. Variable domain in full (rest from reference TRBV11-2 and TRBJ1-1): EAGVAQSPRYKIIEKRQSVAFWCNPISGHATLYWYQQILGQGPKLLIQFQNNGVVDDSQLPKDRFSAERLKGVDSTLKIQPAKLEDSAVYLCASSSGIRAFFGQGTRLTVV.

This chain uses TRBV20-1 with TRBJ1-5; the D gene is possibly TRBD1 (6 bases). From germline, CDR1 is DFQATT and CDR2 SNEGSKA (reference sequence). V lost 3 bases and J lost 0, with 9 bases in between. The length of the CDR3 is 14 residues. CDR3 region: CSASLGASNQPQHF. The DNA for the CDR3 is TGCAGTGCTAGTTTGGGGGCTAGCAATCAGCCCCAGCATTTT.

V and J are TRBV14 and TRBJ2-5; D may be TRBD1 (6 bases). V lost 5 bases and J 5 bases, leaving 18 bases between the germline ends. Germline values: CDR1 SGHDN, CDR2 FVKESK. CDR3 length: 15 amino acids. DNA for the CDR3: TGTGCCAGCAGCTCCCTGGCAGGGGATTTGGAGACCCAGTACTTC. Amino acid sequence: CASSSLAGDLETQYF.

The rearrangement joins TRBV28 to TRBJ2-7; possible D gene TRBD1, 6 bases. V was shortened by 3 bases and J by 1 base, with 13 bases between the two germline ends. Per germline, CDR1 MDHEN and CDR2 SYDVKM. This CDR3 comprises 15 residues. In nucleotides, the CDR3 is TGTGCCAGCAGTTTCAGGTCCCAGGGGTCCTACGAGCAGTACTTC. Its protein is CASSFRSQGSYEQYF.

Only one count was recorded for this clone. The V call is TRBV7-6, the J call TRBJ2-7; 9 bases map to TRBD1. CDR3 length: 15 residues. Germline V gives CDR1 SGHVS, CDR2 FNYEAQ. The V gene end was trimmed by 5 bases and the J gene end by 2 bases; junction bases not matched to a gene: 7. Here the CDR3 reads CASSLGQGQPYEQYF. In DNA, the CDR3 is TGTGCCAGCAGCCTAGGACAGGGGCAACCCTACGAGCAGTACTTC.

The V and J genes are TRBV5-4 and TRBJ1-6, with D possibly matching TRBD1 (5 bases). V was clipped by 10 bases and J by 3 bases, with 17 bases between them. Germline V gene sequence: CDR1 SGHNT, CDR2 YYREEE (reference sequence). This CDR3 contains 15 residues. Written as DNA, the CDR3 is TGTGCCTCCACCCGGGGGGGGGTCTATAATTCACCCCTCCACTTT. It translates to CASTRGGVYNSPLHF.

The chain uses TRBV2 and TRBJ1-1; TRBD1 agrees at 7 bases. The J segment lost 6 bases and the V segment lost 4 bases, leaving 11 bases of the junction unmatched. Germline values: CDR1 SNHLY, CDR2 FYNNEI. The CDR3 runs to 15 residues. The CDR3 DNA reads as TGTGCCAGCAGTGTGGAAAGTGGACAGGAATCTGAAGCTTTCTTT. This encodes CASSVESGQESEAFF.

CDR3 sequence: CASSSRFAGTEAFF. The CDR3 DNA sequence: TGTGCCAGCAGCTCCCGATTTGCGGGCACTGAAGCTTTCTTT. The chain couples TRBV7-9 to TRBJ1-1; D call uncertain. V gave up 4 bases and J gave up 4 bases, with 13 bases separating them. This CDR3 contains 14 residues. From germline, CDR1 is SEHNR and CDR2 FQNEAQ (reference sequence).

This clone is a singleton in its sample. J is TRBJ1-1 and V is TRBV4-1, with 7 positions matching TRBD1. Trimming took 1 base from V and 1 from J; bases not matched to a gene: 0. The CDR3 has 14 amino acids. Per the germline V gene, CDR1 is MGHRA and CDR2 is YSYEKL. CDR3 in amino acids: CASSQGQGNTEAFF. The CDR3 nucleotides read TGCGCCAGCAGCCAAGGACAGGGGAACACTGAAGCTTTCTTT.

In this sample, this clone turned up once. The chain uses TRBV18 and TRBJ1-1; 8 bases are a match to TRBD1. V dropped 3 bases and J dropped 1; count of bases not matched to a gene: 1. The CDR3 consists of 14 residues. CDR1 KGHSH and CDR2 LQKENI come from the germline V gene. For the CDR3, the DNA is TGTGCCAGCTCACCCGGGACAGGGAACACTGAAGCTTTCTTT. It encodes CASSPGTGNTEAFF.

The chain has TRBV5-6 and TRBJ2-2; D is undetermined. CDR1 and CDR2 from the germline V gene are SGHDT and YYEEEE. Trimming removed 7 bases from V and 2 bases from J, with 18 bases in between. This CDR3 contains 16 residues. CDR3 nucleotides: TGTGCCAGCTCCCTCTACATCCGACTTAACACCGGGGAGCTGTTTTTT. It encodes CASSLYIRLNTGELFF.

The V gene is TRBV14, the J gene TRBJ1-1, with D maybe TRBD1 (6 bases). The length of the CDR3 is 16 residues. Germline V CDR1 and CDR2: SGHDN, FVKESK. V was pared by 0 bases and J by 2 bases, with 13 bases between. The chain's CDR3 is CASSQDNTGSNTEAFF. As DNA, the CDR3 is TGTGCCAGCAGCCAAGATAACACAGGGTCAAACACTGAAGCTTTCTTT.

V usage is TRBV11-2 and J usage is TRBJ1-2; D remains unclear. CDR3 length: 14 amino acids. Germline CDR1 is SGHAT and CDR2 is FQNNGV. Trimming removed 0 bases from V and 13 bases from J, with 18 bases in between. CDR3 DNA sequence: TGTGCCAGCAGCTTAGATCCGAATCGAGGGAGGTTCACCTTC. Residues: CASSLDPNRGRFTF.

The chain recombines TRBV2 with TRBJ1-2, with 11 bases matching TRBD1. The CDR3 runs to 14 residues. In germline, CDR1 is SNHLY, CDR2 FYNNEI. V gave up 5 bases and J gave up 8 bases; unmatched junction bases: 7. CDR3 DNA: TGTGCCAGCAGTCTACGGACAGGGGGCCGGGGCTACACCTTC. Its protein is CASSLRTGGRGYTF.

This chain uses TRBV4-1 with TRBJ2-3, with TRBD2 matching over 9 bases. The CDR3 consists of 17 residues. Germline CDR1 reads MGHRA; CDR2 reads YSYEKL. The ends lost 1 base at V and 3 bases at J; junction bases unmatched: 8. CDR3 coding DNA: TGCGCCAGCAGCCAAGGTTCGCGGGGGGGCCGGACAGATACGCAGTATTTT. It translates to CASSQGSRGGRTDTQYF.

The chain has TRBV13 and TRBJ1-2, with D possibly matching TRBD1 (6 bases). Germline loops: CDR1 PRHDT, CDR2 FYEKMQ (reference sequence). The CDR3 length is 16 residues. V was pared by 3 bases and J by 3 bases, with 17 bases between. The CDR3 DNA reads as TGTGCCAGCAGCTTCACACTCAGGGGTGCTGACTATGGCTACACCTTC. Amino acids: CASSFTLRGADYGYTF.

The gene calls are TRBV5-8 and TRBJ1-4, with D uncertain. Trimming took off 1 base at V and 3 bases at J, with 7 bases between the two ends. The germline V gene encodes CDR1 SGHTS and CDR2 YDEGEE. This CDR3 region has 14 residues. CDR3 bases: TGTGCCAGCAGCTTGCAGGACTCTAATGAAAAACTGTTTTTT. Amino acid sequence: CASSLQDSNEKLFF.

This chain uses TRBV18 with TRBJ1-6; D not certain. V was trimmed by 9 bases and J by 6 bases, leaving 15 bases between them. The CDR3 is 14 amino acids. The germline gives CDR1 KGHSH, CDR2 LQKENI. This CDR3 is CASSNLLSNSPLHF. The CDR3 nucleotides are TGTGCCAGTTCTAACCTCCTAAGTAATTCACCCCTCCACTTT.

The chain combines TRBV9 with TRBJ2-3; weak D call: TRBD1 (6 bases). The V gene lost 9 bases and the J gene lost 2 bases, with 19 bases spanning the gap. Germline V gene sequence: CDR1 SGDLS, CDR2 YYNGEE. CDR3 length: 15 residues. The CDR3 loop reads CATSVGGADTDTQYF. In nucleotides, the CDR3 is TGTGCCACCTCCGTAGGGGGAGCTGACACAGATACGCAGTATTTT.

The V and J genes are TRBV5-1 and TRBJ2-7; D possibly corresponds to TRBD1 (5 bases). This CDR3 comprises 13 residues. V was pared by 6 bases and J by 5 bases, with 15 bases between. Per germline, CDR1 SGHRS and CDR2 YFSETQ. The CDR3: CASTFSAGHEQYF. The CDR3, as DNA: TGCGCCAGCACCTTCTCAGCAGGGCACGAGCAGTACTTC.

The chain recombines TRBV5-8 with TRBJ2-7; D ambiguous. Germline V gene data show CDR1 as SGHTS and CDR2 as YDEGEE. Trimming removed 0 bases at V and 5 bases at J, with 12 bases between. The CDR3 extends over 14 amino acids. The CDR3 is CASSLAPGSDEQYF. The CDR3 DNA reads TGTGCCAGCAGCTTGGCTCCGGGTTCGGACGAGCAGTACTTC.

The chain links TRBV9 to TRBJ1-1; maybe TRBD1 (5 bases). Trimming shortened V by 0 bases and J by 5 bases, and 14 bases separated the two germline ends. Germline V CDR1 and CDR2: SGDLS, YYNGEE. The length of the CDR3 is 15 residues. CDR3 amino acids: CASSVEATGGTEAFF. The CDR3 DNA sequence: TGTGCCAGCAGCGTAGAGGCCACAGGTGGGACTGAAGCTTTCTTT.

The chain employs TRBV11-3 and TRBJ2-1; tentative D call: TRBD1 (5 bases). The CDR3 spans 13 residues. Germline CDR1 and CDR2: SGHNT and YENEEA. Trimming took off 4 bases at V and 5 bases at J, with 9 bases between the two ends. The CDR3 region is CASSYRFHNEQFF. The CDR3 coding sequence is TGTGCCAGCAGCTACAGGTTCCACAATGAGCAGTTCTTC.

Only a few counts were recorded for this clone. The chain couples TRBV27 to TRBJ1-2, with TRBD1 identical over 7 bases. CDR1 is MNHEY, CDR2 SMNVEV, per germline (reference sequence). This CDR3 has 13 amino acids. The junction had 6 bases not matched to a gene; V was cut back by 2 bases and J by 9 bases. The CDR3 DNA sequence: TGTGCCAGCAGTTTAGAGGGGGCGGGTAGCTACACCTTC. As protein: CASSLEGAGSYTF.

The CDR3 sequence: CASSLYGTGVPYEQYF. The DNA of the CDR3 is TGTGCCAGCAGCCTTTACGGAACAGGGGTACCCTACGAGCAGTACTTC. The J gene is TRBJ2-7, the V gene TRBV7-2, with 7 bases identical to TRBD1. Germline loops: CDR1 SGHTA, CDR2 FQGNSA. The CDR3 has 16 residues. Trimming removed 5 bases from V and 2 bases from J; junction bases left unmatched: 12.

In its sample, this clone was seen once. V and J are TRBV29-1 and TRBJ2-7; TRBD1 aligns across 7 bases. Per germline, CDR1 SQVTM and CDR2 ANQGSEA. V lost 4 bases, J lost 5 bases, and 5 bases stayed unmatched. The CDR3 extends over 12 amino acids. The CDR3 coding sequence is TGCAGCGTTGGCGGTCAGGGGGACGAGCAGTACTTC. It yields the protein CSVGGQGDEQYF.

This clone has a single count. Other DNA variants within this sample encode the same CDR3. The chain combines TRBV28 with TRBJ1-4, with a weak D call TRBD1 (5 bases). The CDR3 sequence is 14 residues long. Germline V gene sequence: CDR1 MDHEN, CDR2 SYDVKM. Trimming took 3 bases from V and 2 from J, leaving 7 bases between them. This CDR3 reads CASSLGGTNEKLFF. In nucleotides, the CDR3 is TGTGCCAGCAGTTTGGGGGGGACTAATGAAAAACTGTTTTTT.

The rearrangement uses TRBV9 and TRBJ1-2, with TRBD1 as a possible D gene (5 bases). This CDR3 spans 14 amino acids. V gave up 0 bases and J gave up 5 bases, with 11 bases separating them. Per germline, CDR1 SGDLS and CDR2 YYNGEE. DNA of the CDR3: TGTGCCAGCAGCGTAGGATTGGGGGGGTATGGCTACACCTTC. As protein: CASSVGLGGYGYTF.